The 22 T cell receptor beta chains given below trace back to one sample, sequenced in a study of blood T cell repertoires in COVID-19. Generated by immunoSEQ multiplex PCR, the TCRdb table keeps only in-frame clones and is missing some. Here the sample spans roughly 180,000 clones, roughly 76% being singletons. Sequenced material: peripheral blood. Receptors were obtained from a woman aged 40 to 50 with COVID-19, enrolled during active disease.

This clone showed up just a few times. J is TRBJ1-5 and V is TRBV3-1 (or the pseudogene TRBV3-2); TRBD1 aligns across 7 bases. With V trimmed by 5 bases and J by 4 bases, 5 bases remained unmatched. This CDR3 has 14 residues. The germline CDR1 and CDR2 sequences are LGHDT and YNNKEL (reference sequence). The CDR3 nucleotides are TGTGCCAGCAGCGCCGACAGGGTTAATCAGCCCCAGCATTTT. Protein product: CASSADRVNQPQHF.

The chain uses TRBV12-5 and TRBJ2-1; a weak D match, TRBD1 (6 bases). V lost 0 bases and J 0 bases, leaving 18 bases between the germline ends. The germline CDR1 and CDR2 sequences are LGHNT and FRNRAP. There are 19 residues in the CDR3. The CDR3 is CASGLVRSGTPTSYNEQFF. Written as DNA, the CDR3 is TGTGCTAGTGGTTTGGTACGATCCGGGACACCGACCTCCTACAATGAGCAGTTCTTC.

The chain recombines TRBV14 with TRBJ2-7; D gene uncertain. The germline gives CDR1 SGHDN, CDR2 FVKESK. The CDR3 is made up of 14 amino acids. With 1 base removed from V and 3 bases from J, the gap between germline ends came to 10 bases. The CDR3 here is CASSQVLRHYEQYF. Here the CDR3 DNA reads TGTGCCAGCAGCCAAGTCCTCAGACACTACGAGCAGTACTTC.

The chain links TRBV4-2 to TRBJ1-1, with 8 bases aligning to TRBD1. Germline V gene data show CDR1 as LGHNA and CDR2 as YNFKEQ. The CDR3 contains 16 residues. J was trimmed by 6 bases and V by 0 bases; bases with no gene match: 9. DNA for the CDR3: TGTGCCAGCAGCCAAGATCTGCGACAGGGGAAGGCTGAAGCTTTCTTT. Its translation: CASSQDLRQGKAEAFF.

This clone was found once. The chain recombines TRBV11-2 with TRBJ2-5, with D perhaps matching TRBD2 (7 bases). Germline CDR1 is SGHAT and CDR2 is FQNNGV. V was cut by 9 bases and J by 4 bases, with 21 bases left in between. The CDR3 is 15 amino acids. The CDR3 loop is CASVSVAGARETQYF. In DNA form, the CDR3 reads TGTGCCAGTGTGTCGGTTGCGGGGGCTCGAGAGACCCAGTACTTC.

This chain uses TRBV11-2 with TRBJ2-7; tentatively, D is TRBD2 (6 bases). The germline CDR1 and CDR2 sequences are SGHAT and FQNNGV. The CDR3 has 12 amino acids. Trimming pared 11 bases from V and 0 bases from J, leaving 11 bases between. This CDR3 reads CASWGDSYEQYF. CDR3 sequence (DNA): TGTGCCTCGTGGGGGGACTCCTACGAGCAGTACTTC.

The chain couples TRBV29-1 to TRBJ1-1; the match to TRBD1 covers 11 bases. The trim removed 6 bases at V and 3 bases at J, leaving 6 bases unmatched. This CDR3 contains 14 residues. Germline assignment: CDR1 SQVTM and CDR2 ANQGSEA. The CDR3 loop reads CSVGRTGGYTEAFF. CDR3 nucleotide sequence: TGCAGCGTCGGAAGGACAGGGGGCTACACTGAAGCTTTCTTT.

The chain has TRBV5-6 and TRBJ2-1, with D uncertain. This CDR3 comprises 13 residues. Germline V gene lookup returns CDR1 SGHDT and CDR2 YYEEEE. Between the trimmed V and J ends, which lost 0 bases and 4 bases, there was a span of 5 bases. CDR3 region: CASSLEQYNEQFF. Written as DNA, the CDR3 is TGTGCCAGCAGCTTGGAACAGTACAATGAGCAGTTCTTC.

This chain joins TRBV11-2 and TRBJ2-7; D is undetermined. CDR1 SGHAT and CDR2 FQNNGV come from the germline V gene. V lost 1 base and J lost 2, with 6 bases in between. The CDR3 consists of 13 residues. CDR3 in amino acids: CASSLGTPYEQYF. CDR3 coding DNA: TGTGCCAGCAGCTTAGGAACTCCCTACGAGCAGTACTTC.

The rearrangement joins TRBV11-2 to TRBJ1-2, with TRBD1 matching 7 bases. This CDR3 has 16 residues. Trimming at V came to 4 bases and at J to 3 bases, leaving 11 bases not matched to a gene. Germline V gene lookup returns CDR1 SGHAT and CDR2 FQNNGV. CDR3 region: CASSSTKTGKHYGYTF. The CDR3 coding sequence is TGTGCCAGCAGCTCAACAAAGACAGGGAAGCACTATGGCTACACCTTC.

This rearrangement joins TRBV19 to TRBJ2-4; 7 bases map to TRBD1. Germline loops: CDR1 LNHDA, CDR2 SQIVND (reference sequence). The CDR3 spans 14 residues. After removal of 6 bases from V and 1 base from J, the junction contained 3 bases not matched to a gene. In DNA form, the CDR3 reads TGTGCCAGTAGCGGACAGGTCGCCAAAAACATTCAGTACTTC. Residues: CASSGQVAKNIQYF.

This clone appeared a single time. The V gene is TRBV28, the J gene TRBJ2-7; weak D call: TRBD1 (6 bases). V lost 6 bases and J lost 3, with 18 bases in between. CDR1 MDHEN and CDR2 SYDVKM come from the germline V gene. This CDR3 comprises 15 residues. DNA for the CDR3: TGTGCCAGCAGCGACGCCTCTAGGGGGTACTACGAGCAGTACTTC. Amino acids: CASSDASRGYYEQYF.

This chain joins TRBV28 and TRBJ2-7, with TRBD1 as a possible D gene (5 bases). Germline V lookup: CDR1 MDHEN, CDR2 SYDVKM. Trimming removed 6 bases from V and 2 bases from J, with 17 bases in between. The CDR3 has 15 amino acids. CDR3: CASSPRGGRTYEQYF. CDR3 nucleotides: TGTGCCAGCAGCCCAAGGGGTGGACGGACCTACGAGCAGTACTTC.

Only one count was recorded for this clone. The chain couples TRBV19 to TRBJ2-5; D is perhaps TRBD1 (6 bases). Germline V lookup: CDR1 LNHDA, CDR2 SQIVND (reference sequence). The ends were cut back, 9 bases at V and 5 bases at J, with 19 bases in the middle. The CDR3 spans 14 residues. The CDR3: CASRTPGVSETQYF. Here the CDR3 DNA reads TGTGCCAGCAGGACTCCAGGGGTCTCGGAGACCCAGTACTTC.

CDR3 coding DNA: TGTGCCAGCAGTGAACCCGGGAGGGCCGGCAATGAGCAGTTCTTC. Translating it yields CASSEPGRAGNEQFF. V and J are TRBV6-1 and TRBJ2-1; 8 bases agree with TRBD2. CDR3 length: 15 residues. Germline-derived CDR1 and CDR2 are MNHNS and SASEGT. The trim removed 2 bases at V and 6 bases at J, leaving 6 bases unmatched.

The J gene is TRBJ1-4, the V gene TRBV7-8; TRBD1 matches 10 bases. Germline CDR1 SGHVS, CDR2 FQNEAQ. Trimming at V came to 6 bases and at J to 6 bases, leaving 16 bases not matched to a gene. This CDR3 is 18 amino acids long. CDR3 protein: CASRSRDRGFVLDEKLFF. In nucleotides, the CDR3 is TGTGCCAGCAGGTCCCGGGACAGGGGATTCGTTCTTGATGAAAAACTGTTTTTT.

The chain's CDR3 is CASRGSTGNTIYF. For the CDR3, the DNA is TGTGCCAGCAGGGGCAGTACTGGAAACACCATATATTTT. This chain links TRBV6-5 with TRBJ1-3, with unresolved D. With 6 bases removed from V and 2 bases from J, the gap between germline ends came to 8 bases. From germline, CDR1 is MNHEY and CDR2 SVGAGI. The CDR3 length is 13 residues.

V and J are TRBV19 and TRBJ1-1; D unclear. This CDR3 has 15 amino acids. The ends were cut back, 5 bases at V and 11 bases at J, with 24 bases in the middle. Germline V lookup: CDR1 LNHDA, CDR2 SQIVND (reference sequence). The DNA for the CDR3 is TGTGCCAGTAGTCACTTCGTCGAGGATTCCAATGGGGCTTTCTTT. Protein product: CASSHFVEDSNGAFF. The complete variable domain, with remaining parts taken from reference TRBV19 and TRBJ1-1, reads DGGITQSPKYLFRKEGQNVTLSCEQNLNHDAMYWYRQDPGQGLRLIYYSQIVNDFQKGDIAEGYSVSREKKESFPLTVTSAQKNPTAFYLCASSHFVEDSNGAFFGQGTRLTVV.

V and J are TRBV3-1 (or the pseudogene TRBV3-2) and TRBJ2-7; 8 bases fit TRBD2. This CDR3 contains 14 residues. Looked up from germline, CDR1 is LGHDT and CDR2 is YNNKEL (reference sequence). The J segment lost 5 bases and the V segment lost 4 bases, leaving 7 bases of the junction unmatched. CDR3 residues: CASSPSGRRHEQYF. The CDR3 DNA reads as TGTGCCAGCAGCCCAAGCGGGAGAAGACACGAGCAGTACTTC.

The chain employs TRBV3-1 (or the pseudogene TRBV3-2) and TRBJ2-1; maybe TRBD2 (6 bases). Trimming left V 4 bases short and J 7 bases short, with 14 bases between. The germline CDR1 and CDR2 sequences are LGHDT and YNNKEL (reference sequence). The CDR3 spans 14 residues. In DNA form, the CDR3 reads TGTGCCAGCAGCCTCTTCTGGACTAAAAATGAGCAGTTCTTC. Its translation is CASSLFWTKNEQFF.

The gene calls are TRBV11-3 and TRBJ2-1; D possibly corresponds to TRBD2 (5 bases). Per germline, CDR1 SGHNT and CDR2 YENEEA. Trimming removed 3 bases from V and 0 bases from J, with 15 bases in between. The CDR3 spans 17 residues. In DNA, the CDR3 is TGTGCCAGCAGCTTCGGACTGGGAATGAGCTCCTACAATGAGCAGTTCTTC. Residues: CASSFGLGMSSYNEQFF.

Ten or more counts support this clone. The chain carries TRBV28 and TRBJ2-7; no definite D call. Per the germline V gene, CDR1 is MDHEN and CDR2 is SYDVKM. The V gene lost 7 bases and the J gene lost 5 bases, with 9 bases spanning the gap. This CDR3 region has 11 residues. Here the CDR3 DNA reads TGTGCCAGCACGAACAGAGACGAGCAGTACTTC. Translation gives CASTNRDEQYF. The full variable domain, its missing parts supplied by reference TRBV28 and TRBJ2-7, is DVKVTQSSRYLVKRTGEKVFLECVQDMDHENMFWYRQDPGLGLRLIYFSYDVKMKEKGDIPEGYSVSREKKERFSLILESASTNQTSMYLCASTNRDEQYFGPGTRLTVT.